The T cell receptor (beta chain) described here comes from a study of shared clonotypes between healthy human individuals. General observations from the study: Rarefaction exposed incomplete sorted-subset sequencing despite large depth. The sharing of 4% to 5.5% of naive CD4 clonotypes was seen across a handful of donors.

The study ran the assay at deep level. Only in-frame clones appear in the TCRdb table, and some are missing; sequencing was by immunoSEQ multiplex PCR. The data show 400,000 or so clones, 90% to 98% seen once. Pooled CD45RO+ cells and CCR7-negative CD45RA+ TemRA cells made up CD8 memory. V lost 4 bases to trimming and J lost 5 bases, with 19 bases between them. The CDR3 spans 16 residues. The germline gives CDR1 MGHRA, CDR2 YSYEKL. Regarding this clone: Its antigen is undetermined.

The chain combines TRBV4-1 with TRBJ2-3; D possibly uses TRBD1 or TRBD2 (6 bases each). This TCR came from a man aged 30 to 45 in good health. The sequencing sample was made of memory CD8+ T cells sorted from blood. Specified subset: CD45RO+ cells pooled with CCR7-negative TemRA cells. The CDR3 sequence is CASSRMGAGWRDTQYF. The DNA of the CDR3 is TGCGCCAGCAGCCGTATGGGGGCGGGATGGAGAGATACGCAGTATTTT.